The 17 T cell receptor beta chains listed next were all sequenced from one sample in a study of vaccination and CD4 T cells after COVID-19. Sequencing of DNA taken from cultured CD4+ T cells relied on the Oncomine TCR Beta short-read assay. TCRdb re-called the PCR reads with MiXCR, one entry per CDR3 protein. The sample contains around 20,000 distinct CDR3 sequences, 47% of which appear only once. Treatment specified: approximately nine-day PBMC culture with coronavirus spike peptide pools or control peptides (ViraFEST assay). No antigen has been assigned to these receptors. Sequencing used cultured CD4+ T cells from blood. The receptors were gathered from a human donor with COVID-19.

The chain is built from TRBV7-6 and TRBJ1-4, with TRBD1 as a possible D gene (5 bases). Trimming shortened V by 2 bases and J by 8 bases, and 12 bases separated the two germline ends. CDR3 size: 14 residues. Germline V gene data show CDR1 as SGHVS and CDR2 as FNYEAQ. The CDR3 DNA reads as TGTGCCAGCAGCTTACTTGGGGGAGGGGAAAAACTGTTTTTT. This gives the protein CASSLLGGGEKLFF.

The V call is TRBV24-1, the J call TRBJ2-3; D gene ambiguous. This CDR3 has 13 residues. V was trimmed by 5 bases and J by 3 bases, leaving 8 bases between them. CDR1 is KGHDR, CDR2 SFDVKD, per germline. For the CDR3, the DNA is TGTGCCACCAGTGGCCCCGGAACAGATACGCAGTATTTT. Protein sequence: CATSGPGTDTQYF.

The rearrangement joins TRBV7-9 to TRBJ2-2; 10 bases map to TRBD2. Germline CDR1 SEHNR, CDR2 FQNEAQ (reference sequence). This CDR3 spans 16 amino acids. With V trimmed by 5 bases and J by 3 bases, 6 bases remained unmatched. The CDR3 sequence: CASSPPGLADTGELFF. The CDR3, as DNA: TGTGCCAGCAGCCCGCCCGGACTAGCGGACACCGGGGAGCTGTTTTTT. Complete variable domain (other parts from reference TRBV7-9 and TRBJ2-2): DTGVSQNPRHKITKRGQNVTFRCDPISEHNRLYWYRQTLGQGPEFLTYFQNEAQLEKSRLLSDRFSAERPKGSFSTLEIQRTEQGDSAMYLCASSPPGLADTGELFFGEGSRLTVL.

The chain couples TRBV6-1 to TRBJ2-7; possibly TRBD1 for D (6 bases). V lost 6 bases and J lost 5, with 11 bases in between. The CDR3 has 12 amino acids. Germline loops: CDR1 MNHNS, CDR2 SASEGT. In nucleotides, the CDR3 is TGTGCCAGCAGCCAACAGGGAGACGAGCAGTACTTC. Amino acid sequence: CASSQQGDEQYF.

V usage is TRBV12-3 or TRBV12-4 and J usage is TRBJ1-2; TRBD1 aligns across 10 bases. CDR3 length equals 14 residues. With 6 bases clipped from V and 7 bases from J, the junction kept 8 bases outside the gene matches. CDR3 amino acids: CASSRQGAAAGYTF. The DNA of the CDR3 is TGTGCCAGCAGCCGACAGGGGGCAGCGGCTGGCTACACCTTC.

The gene calls are TRBV27 and TRBJ2-7; D is possibly TRBD2 (6 bases). CDR3 length: 13 residues. Trimming stripped 4 bases from V and 1 base from J, with 8 bases between. In germline, CDR1 is MNHEY, CDR2 SMNVEV (reference sequence). The CDR3 reads CASSSRGSYEQYF. The CDR3 region has the DNA TGTGCCAGCAGTTCACGGGGGTCCTACGAGCAGTACTTC.

V and J are TRBV7-2 and TRBJ1-2; D is unclear. V was clipped by 3 bases and J by 4 bases, with 12 bases between them. The V gene's germline CDR1 is SGHTA and CDR2 FQGNSA. This CDR3 has 14 amino acids. The CDR3 DNA follows: TGTGCCAGCAGCTTCCGGGAGGACGGCTATGGCTACACCTTC. Translating it yields CASSFREDGYGYTF. Full variable domain (outside the CDR3, taken from reference TRBV7-2 and TRBJ1-2): GAGVSQSPSNKVTEKGKDVELRCDPISGHTALYWYRQSLGQGLEFLIYFQGNSAPDKSGLPSDRFSAERTGGSVSTLTIQRTQQEDSAVYLCASSFREDGYGYTFGSGTRLTVV.

The chain couples TRBV7-2 to TRBJ2-5; D is perhaps TRBD1 (7 bases). This CDR3 is 14 amino acids long. V was trimmed by 5 bases and J by 1 base, leaving 11 bases between them. Germline V gene data show CDR1 as SGHTA and CDR2 as FQGNSA. The DNA for the CDR3 is TGTGCCAGCAGCAACCAGGGGGGCCAAGAGACCCAGTACTTC. As protein: CASSNQGGQETQYF.

This clonotype is deemed medium-sized. This chain links TRBV2 with TRBJ1-2; 10 bases fit TRBD1. The CDR3 runs 14 residues. Germline V lookup: CDR1 SNHLY, CDR2 FYNNEI. V dropped 8 bases and J dropped 2; count of bases not matched to a gene: 5. This chain's CDR3 is CASSDRGRNYGYTF. The DNA for the CDR3 is TGTGCCAGCTCAGACAGGGGGCGGAACTATGGCTACACCTTC.

CDR3 in DNA: TGCAGTGCTCCCAAAGCGGGGGGATCCTACGAGCAGTACTTC. This encodes CSAPKAGGSYEQYF. The rearrangement joins TRBV20-1 to TRBJ2-7; TRBD2 aligns across 9 bases. The trim removed 5 bases at V and 1 base at J, leaving 6 bases unmatched. The CDR3 runs 14 residues. The germline gives CDR1 DFQATT, CDR2 SNEGSKA (reference sequence).

The chain employs TRBV7-9 and TRBJ2-3, with D hard to call. Germline-derived CDR1 and CDR2 are SEHNR and FQNEAQ (reference sequence). This CDR3 has 14 residues. V shed 4 bases and J shed 2 bases, with 10 bases lying between them. CDR3 sequence (DNA): TGTGCCAGCAGCTCTCGCGACTTCACAGATACGCAGTATTTT. This gives the protein CASSSRDFTDTQYF.

This clonotype was picked up one time. V gene TRBV10-2 combines with J gene TRBJ2-1; 10 positions agree with TRBD2. Germline V gene sequence: CDR1 WSHSY, CDR2 SAAADI. Germline trimming cut 4 bases from V and 2 bases from J; bases unmatched to any gene: 2. CDR3 length: 15 amino acids. The CDR3 sequence is CASSVSGGTYNEQFF. The CDR3, as DNA: TGCGCCAGCAGTGTTAGCGGGGGGACCTACAATGAGCAGTTCTTC.

This clonotype has more than one count but fewer than ten. The chain is built from TRBV7-3 and TRBJ2-5; D not certain. The CDR3 has 10 amino acids. V lost 6 bases and J 4 bases, leaving 3 bases between the germline ends. Germline assignment: CDR1 SGHTA and CDR2 FQGTGA. This CDR3 reads CASSAETQYF. The CDR3 region has the DNA TGTGCCAGCAGTGCAGAGACCCAGTACTTC.

The V and J genes are TRBV27 and TRBJ2-1, with TRBD1 identical over 8 bases. This CDR3 contains 16 residues. Looked up from germline, CDR1 is MNHEY and CDR2 is SMNVEV (reference sequence). The J segment lost 4 bases and the V segment lost 6 bases, leaving 11 bases of the junction unmatched. In DNA form, the CDR3 reads TGTGCCAGCAGCCGCAAGACAGGGGAGAGGTACAATGAGCAGTTCTTC. Translated, it gives CASSRKTGERYNEQFF.

The chain recombines TRBV18 with TRBJ1-2; D may be TRBD1 (5 bases). The germline V gene encodes CDR1 KGHSH and CDR2 LQKENI. The V gene lost 3 bases and the J gene lost 4 bases, with 15 bases spanning the gap. The CDR3 spans 15 residues. CDR3 nucleotide sequence: TGTGCCAGCTCACCCCCCGGGACTGAGGCCTATGGCTACACCTTC. This gives the protein CASSPPGTEAYGYTF.

The chain uses TRBV20-1 and TRBJ1-2; TRBD1 aligns across 7 bases. The V and J ends lost 7 bases and 3 bases, in that order; junction bases with no gene match: 8. CDR3 length equals 13 residues. Germline V gives CDR1 DFQATT, CDR2 SNEGSKA (reference sequence). The CDR3 DNA reads as TGCAGTGTTCCGGACCAGGGGGACTATGGCTACACCTTC. Protein sequence: CSVPDQGDYGYTF.

The chain uses TRBV2 and TRBJ1-3; D gene unclear. V gave up 6 bases and J gave up 2 bases, with 11 bases separating them. The germline V gene encodes CDR1 SNHLY and CDR2 FYNNEI. This CDR3 comprises 14 residues. CDR3 DNA sequence: TGTGCCAGCAGACCCGGCCGCCCTGGAAACACCATATATTTT. Amino acid sequence: CASRPGRPGNTIYF. Drawing the rest from reference TRBV2 and TRBJ1-3, the complete variable domain is EPEVTQTPSHQVTQMGQEVILRCVPISNHLYFYWYRQILGQKVEFLVSFYNNEISEKSEIFDDQFSVERPDGSNFTLKIRSTKLEDSAMYFCASRPGRPGNTIYFGEGSWLTVV.